The sequence of this TCR beta chain was determined in a study of blood T cell repertoires in COVID-19. At the level of the study: Spain, Italy and the United States supplied samples that represented acute and convalescent COVID-19. PBMCs, B-cell-depleted T cells, or T cells were the source of the cDNA or gDNA that made up the material.

Original methodology: By means of reference gene primer amplification, nucleated cell counts were estimated. Data came from immunoSEQ multiplex PCR; TCRdb stores just in-frame clones and leaves some out. D and trimming come from the DNA, and the V and J calls and clone size come from that table. The data hold some 220,000 clones, with 70% to 90% observed a single time. The CDR3 runs to 13 residues. V was cut by 3 bases and J by 10 bases, with 13 bases left in between. This clone was recorded only once. The receptor's source is a woman aged 65 to 85 with COVID-19, enrolled during active disease. The specimen was peripheral blood. The rearrangement joins TRBV12-3 or TRBV12-4 to TRBJ2-1, with D possibly TRBD2 on 6 matching bases. DNA for the CDR3: TGTGCCAGCAGTTTGGGGAGGAGGGACGAGCAGTTCTTC. Translation: CASSLGRRDEQFF.